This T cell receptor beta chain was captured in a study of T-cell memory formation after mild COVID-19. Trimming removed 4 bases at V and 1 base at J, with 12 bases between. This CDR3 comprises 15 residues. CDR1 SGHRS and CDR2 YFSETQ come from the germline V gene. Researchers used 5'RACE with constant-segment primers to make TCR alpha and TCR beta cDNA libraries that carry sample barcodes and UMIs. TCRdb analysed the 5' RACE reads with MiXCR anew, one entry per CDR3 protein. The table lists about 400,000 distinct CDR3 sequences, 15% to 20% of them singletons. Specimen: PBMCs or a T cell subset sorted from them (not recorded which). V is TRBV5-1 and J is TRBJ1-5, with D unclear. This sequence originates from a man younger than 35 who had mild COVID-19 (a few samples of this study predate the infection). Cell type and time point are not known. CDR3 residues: CASSPGPLSNQPQHF. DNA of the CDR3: TGCGCCAGCAGCCCAGGACCCCTCAGCAATCAGCCCCAGCATTTT.